This is a list of T cell receptor beta chains from one sample in a study of cytomegalovirus exposure and HLA in healthy donors. Sequenced by immunoSEQ multiplex PCR; TCRdb stores in-frame clones only, minus some. The sample records fewer than 150,000 clones, less than 85% being singletons. Sequenced: PBMCs. The receptors here all came from a man between 40 and 49 years old in good health and CMV-seropositive. CDR3s include the opening cysteine and the closing phenylalanine or tryptophan. Each record gives: V gene, J gene, D gene, CDR3 length, clone size, CDR3 DNA, CDR3 protein. A D gene is named only where the DNA matches it firmly. Size is omitted from some rows. Given values are once, few, many or a class for expanded clones.

v_call: TRBV7-2; j_call: TRBJ2-1; d_call: .; cdr3_length: 14; clone_size: .; cdr3_nt: TGTGCCAGCAGCTTCGGCGGGTCCTACAATGAGCAGTTCTTC; cdr3_aa: CASSFGGSYNEQFF
v_call: TRBV13; j_call: TRBJ2-7; d_call: TRBD2; cdr3_length: 18; clone_size: once; cdr3_nt: TGTGCCAGCAGCAGGCGGGGGTCTAGCGGGAGCCGGAGGTACGAGCAGTACTTC; cdr3_aa: CASSRRGSSGSRRYEQYF
v_call: TRBV14; j_call: TRBJ1-1; d_call: TRBD1; cdr3_length: 13; clone_size: .; cdr3_nt: TGTGCCAGCAGCCCACAGGGGTACACTGAAGCTTTCTTT; cdr3_aa: CASSPQGYTEAFF
v_call: TRBV28; j_call: TRBJ2-2; d_call: TRBD1; cdr3_length: 18; clone_size: .; cdr3_nt: TGTGCCAGCAGTTCACACCAGCGACAGGGGACGGGTGCCGGGGAGCTGTTTTTT; cdr3_aa: CASSSHQRQGTGAGELFF
v_call: TRBV7-7; j_call: TRBJ2-5; d_call: TRBD2; cdr3_length: 15; clone_size: .; cdr3_nt: TGTGCTAGCAGCCGCGCGGCGGGAGGATTGGAGACCCAGTACTTC; cdr3_aa: CASSRAAGGLETQYF
v_call: TRBV11-1; j_call: TRBJ2-2; d_call: TRBD1; cdr3_length: 14; clone_size: .; cdr3_nt: TGTGCCAGCAGCTATCAGGGGGAAGGCGGGGAGCTGTTTTTT; cdr3_aa: CASSYQGEGGELFF
v_call: TRBV28; j_call: TRBJ1-5; d_call: .; cdr3_length: 13; clone_size: .; cdr3_nt: TGTGCCAGCAGTCTTACAGGGAACGGGCCCCAGCATTTT; cdr3_aa: CASSLTGNGPQHF
v_call: TRBV12-5; j_call: TRBJ2-5; d_call: .; cdr3_length: 14; clone_size: once; cdr3_nt: TGTGCTAGTGGTTTCGAGGATTTCCAAGAGACCCAGTACTTC; cdr3_aa: CASGFEDFQETQYF
v_call: TRBV7-9; j_call: TRBJ2-7; d_call: TRBD1; cdr3_length: 15; clone_size: .; cdr3_nt: TGTGCCAGCAGCCTACCGACAGGGGGCTCCTACGAGCAGTACTTC; cdr3_aa: CASSLPTGGSYEQYF
v_call: TRBV4-1; j_call: TRBJ2-7; d_call: TRBD2; cdr3_length: 14; clone_size: .; cdr3_nt: TGCGCCAGCAGCCAACTTACTAGCGAGCCTGAGCAGTACTTC; cdr3_aa: CASSQLTSEPEQYF
v_call: TRBV5-1; j_call: TRBJ2-1; d_call: .; cdr3_length: 15; clone_size: .; cdr3_nt: TGCGCCAGCAGCCCAGACCGACTCTCCTACAATGAGCAGTTCTTC; cdr3_aa: CASSPDRLSYNEQFF
v_call: TRBV5-4; j_call: TRBJ2-1; d_call: TRBD2; cdr3_length: 16; clone_size: .; cdr3_nt: TGTGCCAGCAGCTTGGTTCCGGGGGGGCCGGAAAATGAGCAGTTCTTC; cdr3_aa: CASSLVPGGPENEQFF
v_call: TRBV10-3; j_call: TRBJ2-7; d_call: TRBD2; cdr3_length: 13; clone_size: .; cdr3_nt: TGTGCCACCGGGACTAGCGACAACTACGAGCAGTACTTC; cdr3_aa: CATGTSDNYEQYF
v_call: TRBV5-6; j_call: TRBJ2-5; d_call: .; cdr3_length: 14; clone_size: .; cdr3_nt: TGTGCCAGCAGCCTGGGGCGGCTTCAAGAGACCCAGTACTTC; cdr3_aa: CASSLGRLQETQYF
v_call: TRBV19; j_call: TRBJ2-1; d_call: .; cdr3_length: 13; clone_size: .; cdr3_nt: TGTGCCAGTAGTATTTCGAGTGCCCAAGAGCAGTTCTTC; cdr3_aa: CASSISSAQEQFF